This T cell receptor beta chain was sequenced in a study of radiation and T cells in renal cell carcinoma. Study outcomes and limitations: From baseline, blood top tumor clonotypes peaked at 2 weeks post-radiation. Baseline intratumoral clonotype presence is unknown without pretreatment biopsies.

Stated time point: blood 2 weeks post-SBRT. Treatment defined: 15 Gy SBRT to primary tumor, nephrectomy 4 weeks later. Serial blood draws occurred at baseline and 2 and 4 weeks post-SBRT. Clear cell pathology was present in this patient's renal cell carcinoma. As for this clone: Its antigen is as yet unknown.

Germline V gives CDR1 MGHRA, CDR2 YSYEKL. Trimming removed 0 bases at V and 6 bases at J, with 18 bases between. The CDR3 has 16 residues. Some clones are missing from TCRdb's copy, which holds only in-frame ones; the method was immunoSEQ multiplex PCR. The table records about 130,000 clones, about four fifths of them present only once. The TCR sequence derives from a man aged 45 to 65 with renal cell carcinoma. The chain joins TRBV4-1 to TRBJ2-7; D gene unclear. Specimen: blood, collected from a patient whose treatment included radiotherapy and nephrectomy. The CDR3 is CASSQDLPSFFFEQYF. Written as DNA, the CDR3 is TGCGCCAGCAGCCAAGATCTTCCGAGCTTCTTTTTCGAGCAGTACTTC.